This T cell receptor (beta chain) originates from a study of blood T cell repertoires in COVID-19. The wider study: Samples of COVID-19 (acute and convalescent) were obtained from the United States, Italy and Spain. The analysed material was cDNA or gDNA that came from T cells, B-cell-depleted T cells, or PBMCs.

Trimming at V came to 7 bases and at J to 6 bases, leaving 7 bases not matched to a gene. The CDR3 spans 15 residues. CDR1 is SGHRS, CDR2 YFSETQ, per germline. Per the authors' pipeline: Amplification of reference gene primers was used by the study to estimate nucleated cell counts. TCRdb's table, derived via immunoSEQ multiplex PCR, lists solely in-frame clones and lacks some. V and J calls and clone size are those listed in that table; D and trimming were worked out from the DNA. The repertoire holds about 190,000 clones, with over 70% as singletons. The TCR comes from a man aged 55-75 years with active or convalescent COVID-19. Sequenced: peripheral blood. The gene calls are TRBV5-1 and TRBJ2-2, with 12 bases fitting TRBD2. The DNA for the CDR3 is TGCGCCAGCGTTGCGACTAGCGGGAGTGCCGGGGAGCTGTTTTTT. Translating gives CASVATSGSAGELFF. The full variable domain, with the rest looked up from reference TRBV5-1 and TRBJ2-2, is KAGVTQTPRYLIKTRGQQVTLSCSPISGHRSVSWYQQTPGQGLQFLFEYFSETQRNKGNFPGRFSGRQFSNSRSEMNVSTLELGDSALYLCASVATSGSAGELFFGEGSRLTVL.